Shown below are 13 T cell receptor beta chains from a single sample sequenced in a study of beta chain features in type 1 diabetes. Expressed TCRB transcripts were sequenced, since all the RNA that had been isolated was reverse transcribed. Clones were sequenced by immunoSEQ multiplex PCR, and TCRdb holds only the in-frame ones, with some missing. In the table there are 300,000 to 400,000 clones, around an eighth of which are singletons. What was sequenced was naive CD4+ T cells from blood. The source is a man younger than 30 in good health.

V is TRBV2 and J is TRBJ1-1; maybe TRBD1 (6 bases). V was clipped by 6 bases and J by 6 bases, with 14 bases between them. The CDR3 is 13 amino acids. Looked up from germline, CDR1 is SNHLY and CDR2 is FYNNEI. Here the CDR3 DNA reads TGTGCCAGCAGGGTTAGGGCAGGGGCTGAAGCTTTCTTT. Translated: CASRVRAGAEAFF.

The rearrangement links TRBV7-2 to TRBJ1-2; 9 nucleotides agree with TRBD1. This CDR3 contains 15 residues. After removal of 5 bases from V and 0 bases from J, the junction contained 4 bases not matched to a gene. Looked up from germline, CDR1 is SGHTA and CDR2 is FQGNSA. CDR3 nucleotide sequence: TGTGCCAGCAGCGTAGGGACAGGGCCTAACTATGGCTACACCTTC. Protein product: CASSVGTGPNYGYTF. The full variable domain, in which reference TRBV7-2 and TRBJ1-2 provide the parts outside the CDR3, is GAGVSQSPSNKVTEKGKDVELRCDPISGHTALYWYRQSLGQGLEFLIYFQGNSAPDKSGLPSDRFSAERTGGSVSTLTIQRTQQEDSAVYLCASSVGTGPNYGYTFGSGTRLTVV.

This rearrangement joins TRBV7-9 to TRBJ1-5; maybe TRBD1 (5 bases). This CDR3 is 17 amino acids long. Between the trimmed V and J ends, which lost 3 bases and 6 bases, there was a span of 21 bases. CDR1 and CDR2 (germline): SEHNR, FQNEAQ (reference sequence). The CDR3 reads CASSFTWAGSLGQPQHF. The CDR3 DNA sequence: TGTGCCAGCAGCTTCACTTGGGCAGGGTCCTTGGGTCAGCCCCAGCATTTT.

The V and J genes are TRBV7-9 and TRBJ1-5, with TRBD1 identical over 12 bases. This CDR3 spans 18 amino acids. Trimming took 3 bases from V and 6 from J; bases not matched to a gene: 12. Germline lookup yields CDR1 SEHNR and CDR2 FQNEAQ (reference sequence). The CDR3 DNA follows: TGTGCCAGCAGCTTTTGGGGGACAGGGGGCAAGATAGGTCAGCCCCAGCATTTT. Translating it yields CASSFWGTGGKIGQPQHF.

This clone turned up a few times. The V and J genes are TRBV19 and TRBJ2-1, with TRBD2 matching 14 bases. This CDR3 comprises 15 residues. The V segment lost 7 bases and the J segment 5 bases; nucleotides outside the gene matches: 4. CDR1 is LNHDA, CDR2 SQIVND, per germline (reference sequence). CDR3 protein: CASTPGLAGDNEQFF. DNA of the CDR3: TGTGCCAGTACTCCGGGACTAGCGGGGGACAATGAGCAGTTCTTC. The variable domain in full, completed from reference TRBV19 and TRBJ2-1, reads DGGITQSPKYLFRKEGQNVTLSCEQNLNHDAMYWYRQDPGQGLRLIYYSQIVNDFQKGDIAEGYSVSREKKESFPLTVTSAQKNPTAFYLCASTPGLAGDNEQFFGPGTRLTVL.

This clone was counted between two and nine times. This sequence joins TRBV6-5 and TRBJ2-3; 7 nucleotides line up with TRBD1. The CDR3 spans 15 residues. J gave up 0 bases and V 5 bases, and 5 bases lay outside the gene matches. From germline, CDR1 is MNHEY and CDR2 SVGAGI. The DNA for the CDR3 is TGTGCCAGCAGTATTGACAGGGCCAGCACAGATACGCAGTATTTT. Protein product: CASSIDRASTDTQYF.

This clone was observed a few times. The chain carries TRBV6-4 and TRBJ1-2; no definite D call. The CDR3 loop spans 15 amino acids. V shed 5 bases and J shed 3 bases, with 16 bases lying between them. Germline assignment: CDR1 MRHNA and CDR2 SNTAGT. CDR3 region: CASSRSSEVDYGYTF. For the CDR3, the DNA is TGTGCCAGCAGTCGGAGCTCCGAGGTGGACTATGGCTACACCTTC.

The chain carries TRBV7-2 and TRBJ1-1, with D possibly being TRBD1 (5 bases). The CDR3 contains 17 residues. The V end lost 5 bases, the J end lost 1 base, and 20 bases lay between the germline ends. Germline-derived CDR1 and CDR2 are SGHTA and FQGNSA. CDR3 region: CASSRTLTGVENTEAFF. CDR3 nucleotide sequence: TGTGCCAGCAGCCGGACCCTTACAGGCGTTGAGAACACTGAAGCTTTCTTT.

In this sample, this clone turned up a few times. The chain joins TRBV30 to TRBJ1-2, with D unresolved. The CDR3 spans 15 residues. The V and J ends lost 1 base and 2 bases respectively, with 14 bases between them. Germline V gene data show CDR1 as GTSNPN and CDR2 as SVGIG (reference sequence). The CDR3 DNA reads as TGTGCCTGGAGTGCTACTTTAACAGAGAACTATGGCTACACCTTC. Translation: CAWSATLTENYGYTF.

V gene TRBV19 combines with J gene TRBJ2-1; TRBD2 matches 7 bases. The germline V gene has CDR1 LNHDA and CDR2 SQIVND (reference sequence). The J segment lost 3 bases and the V segment lost 7 bases, leaving 15 bases of the junction unmatched. The CDR3 totals 17 residues. CDR3 in DNA: TGTGCCAGTAAAGGGATCCCTGGCGGGAGATACTACAATGAGCAGTTCTTC. Residues: CASKGIPGGRYYNEQFF.

V and J are TRBV10-3 and TRBJ2-5; 7 bases fit TRBD1. From germline, CDR1 is ENHRY and CDR2 SYGVKD. There are 13 residues in the CDR3. J lost 5 bases, V lost 10 bases, and 10 bases had no gene match. CDR3 sequence: CATNEGQAETQYF. The CDR3 DNA reads as TGTGCCACCAACGAAGGACAGGCGGAGACCCAGTACTTC.

The CDR3 here is CASVGTQRGYEQYF. The CDR3 DNA sequence: TGTGCCAGCGTAGGGACACAAAGAGGGTACGAGCAGTACTTC. The chain is built from TRBV7-8 and TRBJ2-7, with a possible D match to TRBD1 (6 bases). Germline V gene data show CDR1 as SGHVS and CDR2 as FQNEAQ. CDR3 length: 14 amino acids. V shed 8 bases and J shed 4 bases, with 18 bases lying between them.

The J gene is TRBJ1-6, the V gene TRBV9; no firm D call. Germline V gene sequence: CDR1 SGDLS, CDR2 YYNGEE. The CDR3 runs to 15 residues. Trimming cost V 4 bases and J 0 bases, with 8 bases left between them. CDR3 sequence reads: CASSHGVSYNSPLHF. The CDR3 bases are TGTGCCAGCAGCCACGGGGTCTCCTATAATTCACCCCTCCACTTT. The full variable domain, completed using reference TRBV9 and TRBJ1-6, is DSGVTQTPKHLITATGQRVTLRCSPRSGDLSVYWYQQSLDQGLQFLIQYYNGEERAKGNILERFSAQQFPDLHSELNLSSLELGDSALYFCASSHGVSYNSPLHFGNGTRLTVT.